The 3 T cell receptor beta chains given below trace back to one sample, sequenced in a study of T cell responses to AZD1222 COVID-19 vaccine. Profiling relied on immunoSEQ multiplex PCR, and the TCRdb table lists in-frame clones only, not all of them. Of 120,000 or so clones in the sample, about 90% are singletons; the top ten hold about 7.5%. This specimen consisted of peripheral blood, obtained 28 days after the second AZD1222 dose. These receptor sequences come from an adult who received the AZD1222 COVID-19 vaccine.

The rearrangement joins TRBV5-1 to TRBJ2-7; 9 positions agree with TRBD1. The CDR3 consists of 15 residues. Looked up from germline, CDR1 is SGHRS and CDR2 is YFSETQ. V gave up 3 bases and J gave up 3 bases; unmatched junction bases: 7. The CDR3 sequence: CASSYLTGGIYEQYF. CDR3 DNA: TGCGCCAGCAGCTACCTGACAGGGGGGATCTACGAGCAGTACTTC.

This sequence joins TRBV6-5 and TRBJ1-2; perhaps TRBD1 as D (5 bases). The CDR3 is 14 amino acids. Germline V gives CDR1 MNHEY, CDR2 SVGAGI. Between the trimmed V and J ends, which lost 0 bases and 4 bases, there was a span of 9 bases. In DNA, the CDR3 is TGTGCCAGCAGTTACTCGAGGCAGGGCTATGGCTACACCTTC. This translates into CASSYSRQGYGYTF.

The rearrangement links TRBV29-1 to TRBJ2-2, with TRBD1 matching 7 bases. After removal of 7 bases from V and 4 bases from J, the junction contained 9 bases not matched to a gene. This CDR3 has 14 residues. The germline gives CDR1 SQVTM, CDR2 ANQGSEA. The CDR3, as DNA: TGCAGCGCCAGAGAGACAGGGACCACCGGGGAGCTGTTTTTT. Its translation is CSARETGTTGELFF.